What follows are 18 T cell receptor beta chains derived from one specimen sequenced in a study of Ad26.COV2.S vaccination and SARS-CoV-2 variants. The sample's treatment: about 20 received Ad26.COV2.S at low or high dose, single or two shots; roughly five received placebo; per-sample allocation not given. The investigators took samples on day 63 after the first vaccine or placebo injection. TCRdb keeps only in-frame clones here, not all; method: immunoSEQ multiplex PCR. The sample shows approximately 350,000 clones, about nine tenths of them seen only once. Sequenced material: peripheral blood, taken in a trial of Ad26.COV2.S vaccine versus placebo. The receptors stem from a person aged 18-60 years who received the Ad26.COV2.S COVID-19 vaccine or a placebo.

J is TRBJ1-1 and V is TRBV5-1; D ambiguous. Germline values: CDR1 SGHRS, CDR2 YFSETQ. The CDR3 contains 15 residues. With 4 bases removed from V and 0 bases from J, the gap between germline ends came to 13 bases. In DNA form, the CDR3 reads TGCGCCAGCAGCACCCGGACGGAAATGAACACTGAAGCTTTCTTT. Protein sequence: CASSTRTEMNTEAFF. The variable domain in full, with the rest retrieved from reference TRBV5-1 and TRBJ1-1, is KAGVTQTPRYLIKTRGQQVTLSCSPISGHRSVSWYQQTPGQGLQFLFEYFSETQRNKGNFPGRFSGRQFSNSRSEMNVSTLELGDSALYLCASSTRTEMNTEAFFGQGTRLTVV.

This chain links TRBV30 with TRBJ2-5; D uncertain. This CDR3 has 13 residues. The V gene lost 1 base and the J gene lost 5 bases, with 11 bases spanning the gap. Germline CDR1 reads GTSNPN; CDR2 reads SVGIG (reference sequence). The CDR3 reads CAWSERVGETQYF. CDR3 DNA: TGTGCCTGGAGTGAAAGGGTGGGGGAGACCCAGTACTTC.

This clone was detected a few times. J is TRBJ1-6 and V is TRBV6-4; D may be TRBD1 (5 bases). Germline V gives CDR1 MRHNA, CDR2 SNTAGT. V lost 6 bases, J lost 10 bases, and 13 bases lay in between. The CDR3 contains 13 residues. CDR3: CASSEGLSSPLHF. CDR3 sequence (DNA): TGTGCCAGCAGCGAGGGACTTTCATCACCCCTCCACTTT.

This clone was recorded a few times. V usage is TRBV5-4 and J usage is TRBJ1-2; possibly TRBD1 for D (6 bases). V shed 0 bases and J shed 3 bases, with 18 bases lying between them. Germline V lookup: CDR1 SGHNT, CDR2 YYREEE (reference sequence). CDR3 length: 17 amino acids. The CDR3 is CASSLEAARGMYYGYTF. The CDR3 DNA reads TGTGCCAGCAGCTTGGAAGCCGCCAGGGGCATGTACTATGGCTACACCTTC.

The chain couples TRBV27 to TRBJ2-6, with D hard to call. Looked up from germline, CDR1 is MNHEY and CDR2 is SMNVEV (reference sequence). V was cut by 6 bases and J by 4 bases, with 7 bases left in between. There are 13 residues in the CDR3. In DNA, the CDR3 is TGTGCCAGCAGGCGAACAGGGGCCAACGTCCTGACTTTC. Amino acids: CASRRTGANVLTF.

This clone was observed a single time. This sample includes further DNA sequences coding for the same CDR3. The chain employs TRBV9 and TRBJ2-3; no reliable D call. Germline V CDR1 and CDR2: SGDLS, YYNGEE. V lost 3 bases and J lost 6, with 8 bases in between. The CDR3 consists of 12 residues. Here the CDR3 DNA reads TGTGCCAGCAGCGGACCTCGGGATACGCAGTATTTT. Encoded protein: CASSGPRDTQYF.

The gene calls are TRBV28 and TRBJ1-5; D is unresolved. The CDR3 extends over 14 amino acids. Trimming shortened V by 3 bases and J by 8 bases, and 14 bases separated the two germline ends. Per the germline V gene, CDR1 is MDHEN and CDR2 is SYDVKM. The CDR3 spells CASSFYQNYEPQHF. The CDR3 DNA sequence: TGTGCCAGCAGTTTCTACCAAAACTATGAGCCCCAGCATTTT. The full variable domain, in which reference TRBV28 and TRBJ1-5 provide the parts outside the CDR3, is DVKVTQSSRYLVKRTGEKVFLECVQDMDHENMFWYRQDPGLGLRLIYFSYDVKMKEKGDIPEGYSVSREKKERFSLILESASTNQTSMYLCASSFYQNYEPQHFGDGTRLSIL.

The chain couples TRBV5-4 to TRBJ1-1; D is uncertain. The V and J ends lost 2 bases and 3 bases respectively, with 5 bases between them. Germline CDR1 is SGHNT and CDR2 is YYREEE (reference sequence). The CDR3 loop spans 12 amino acids. CDR3 bases: TGTGCCAGCAGCTTTCGGGACACTGAAGCTTTCTTT. Protein: CASSFRDTEAFF.

The chain carries TRBV7-6 and TRBJ1-2; D not certain. Germline V lookup: CDR1 SGHVS, CDR2 FNYEAQ. The V end was cut by 5 bases, the J end by 1 base, with 17 bases between. The length of the CDR3 is 16 residues. For the CDR3, the DNA is TGTGCCAGCAGCCTTGGCCCGGGCCAGCTTAACTATGGCTACACCTTC. Translated: CASSLGPGQLNYGYTF.

The CDR3 spells CASSYSTSGTYEQYF. The CDR3 region has the DNA TGTGCCAGCAGTTACTCGACTAGCGGGACCTACGAGCAGTACTTC. The V and J genes are TRBV6-6 and TRBJ2-7, with 11 bases aligning to TRBD2. CDR1 is MNHNY and CDR2 is SVGAGI in the germline V gene (reference sequence). This CDR3 has 15 residues. Unmatched junction bases numbered 0, after V lost 0 bases and J lost 2 bases.

This clone was recorded a few times. This chain connects TRBV19 to TRBJ1-6, with 9 positions matching TRBD1. V shed 1 base and J 6 bases; nucleotides not matched to a gene: 7. CDR1 and CDR2 (germline): LNHDA, SQIVND (reference sequence). CDR3 length: 17 amino acids. The CDR3 coding sequence is TGTGCCAGTAGTATAGGTATACAGGGGGCCGGTAATTCACCCCTCCACTTT. It yields the protein CASSIGIQGAGNSPLHF.

As for this clone: The junction shows a germline mismatch at one end, possibly a read error. The rearrangement joins TRBV4-2 to TRBJ2-1, with 8 bases aligning to TRBD1. This CDR3 comprises 12 residues. CDR1 is LGHNA and CDR2 is YNFKEQ in the germline V gene. CDR3 sequence reads: CASNQQGDEQFF. CDR3 nucleotide sequence: TGTGCCAGCAACCAACAGGGGGATGAGCAGTTCTTC.

CDR3 DNA: TGTGCCAGCAGCTCGACAGGGGGCCGGGAAAAACTGTTTTTT. Residues: CASSSTGGREKLFF. The chain employs TRBV11-2 and TRBJ1-4; 10 positions agree with TRBD1. CDR1 and CDR2 from the germline V gene are SGHAT and FQNNGV. The CDR3 is 14 amino acids. Germline trimming cut 4 bases from V and 8 bases from J; bases unmatched to any gene: 4. The entire variable domain, with the rest obtained from reference TRBV11-2 and TRBJ1-4, is as follows: EAGVAQSPRYKIIEKRQSVAFWCNPISGHATLYWYQQILGQGPKLLIQFQNNGVVDDSQLPKDRFSAERLKGVDSTLKIQPAKLEDSAVYLCASSSTGGREKLFFGSGTQLSVL.

This chain joins TRBV4-3 and TRBJ2-1; the match to TRBD2 covers 8 bases. Per the germline V gene, CDR1 is LGHNA and CDR2 is YSLEER. Unmatched junction bases numbered 3, after V lost 5 bases and J lost 0 bases. CDR3 length equals 15 residues. The CDR3 is CASSVSGGSYNEQFF. The CDR3 DNA reads as TGCGCCAGCAGCGTAAGCGGGGGCTCCTACAATGAGCAGTTCTTC.

Only one count was recorded for this clone. V and J are TRBV4-3 and TRBJ1-6, with 7 bases lining up with TRBD1. The germline gives CDR1 LGHNA, CDR2 YSLEER. The CDR3 has 15 amino acids. V trimming: 3 bases; J trimming: 5 bases; junction bases outside the gene matches: 4. The CDR3 nucleotides read TGCGCCAGCAGCCACGAACAGGGGAATAATTCACCCCTCCACTTT. As protein: CASSHEQGNNSPLHF.

This chain uses TRBV6-5 with TRBJ2-3, with 11 bases aligning to TRBD2. Germline values: CDR1 MNHEY, CDR2 SVGAGI. The CDR3 runs 15 residues. Trimming removed 7 bases from V and 4 bases from J; junction bases left unmatched: 7. In DNA, the CDR3 is TGTGCCAGCACCGCCGATAGCGGGGGGGCAGATACGCAGTATTTT. Translated, it gives CASTADSGGADTQYF.

This chain connects TRBV18 to TRBJ1-2, with unresolved D. Between the trimmed V and J ends, which lost 0 bases and 5 bases, there was a span of 10 bases. This CDR3 has 14 amino acids. Germline V gene lookup returns CDR1 KGHSH and CDR2 LQKENI. The CDR3 bases are TGTGCCAGCTCACCACCGATCGGTCAGTATGGCTACACCTTC. Translation: CASSPPIGQYGYTF. Full variable domain (remainder filled in from reference TRBV18 and TRBJ1-2): NAGVMQNPRHLVRRRGQEARLRCSPMKGHSHVYWYRQLPEEGLKFMVYLQKENIIDESGMPKERFSAEFPKEGPSILRIQQVVRGDSAAYFCASSPPIGQYGYTFGSGTRLTVV.

This clone was observed once. This chain links TRBV5-5 with TRBJ2-2; 8 bases fit TRBD1. The CDR3 has 15 amino acids. Trimming cost V 5 bases and J 3 bases; bases outside gene matches: 6. Germline V gene lookup returns CDR1 SGHKS and CDR2 YYEKEE (reference sequence). The CDR3 sequence: CASRQGAGDTGELFF. The CDR3 DNA is TGTGCCAGCAGGCAGGGGGCCGGTGACACCGGGGAGCTGTTTTTT.